A selection of T cell receptor beta chains follows, all from one sample in a study of blood T cell repertoires in COVID-19. The method was immunoSEQ multiplex PCR; TCRdb's version includes in-frame clones alone and lacks a portion of them. This table has 200,000 to 250,000 clones, 86% appearing once. Sequencing used peripheral blood. The source of these receptors is a man older than 75 with acute or convalescent COVID-19. Both conserved end residues are part of each CDR3. Each record gives: CDR3 DNA, CDR3 protein, D gene, clone size, V gene, J gene. A D gene is named only where the DNA matches it firmly. Clone size, where shown, is once, few, many, or a class for clones that have expanded.

TGTGCCAGCAGCGTAGGCGGACAGGGAGGAACCTACGAGCAGTACTTC	CASSVGGQGGTYEQYF	TRBD1	few	TRBV7-2	TRBJ2-7
TGTGCCAGCAGCCCAGCGGGACAGGGCAATCAGCCCCAGCATTTT	CASSPAGQGNQPQHF	TRBD1	few	TRBV7-9	TRBJ1-5
TGTGCCAGTGAGAGGACAGGGGGGAACTATGGCTACACCTTC	CASERTGGNYGYTF	TRBD1	NA	TRBV19	TRBJ1-2
TGTGCCAGCAGCCACTCCTACGAGCAGTACTTC	CASSHSYEQYF	NA	NA	TRBV5-6	TRBJ2-7
TGTGCCAGTAGTATTGGGGGCGGGACTACTCGGGACAATGAGCAGTTCTTC	CASSIGGGTTRDNEQFF	NA	few	TRBV19	TRBJ2-1
TGTGCCAGTATGCAGGGACAGATGAACACTGAAGCTTTCTTT	CASMQGQMNTEAFF	TRBD1	NA	TRBV19	TRBJ1-1
TGTGCCAGCAGCGTACAAGGGGGCGATGACACCGGGGAGCTGTTTTTT	CASSVQGGDDTGELFF	TRBD1	NA	TRBV9	TRBJ2-2
TGTGCCAGCAGTGTTGACAGTACCGGGGAGCTGTTTTTT	CASSVDSTGELFF	NA	NA	TRBV2	TRBJ2-2
TGCAGTGCTAGTAAGGAGATTGTGAATCAGCCCCAGCATTTT	CSASKEIVNQPQHF	NA	NA	TRBV20-1	TRBJ1-5
TGTGCCAGCTCCCCCCAGGGGTCCTCCAGTGGCTACACCTTC	CASSPQGSSSGYTF	NA	NA	TRBV18	TRBJ1-2
TGCGCCAGCAGCCAACAAATGAACACTGAAGCTTTCTTT	CASSQQMNTEAFF	NA	NA	TRBV5-1	TRBJ1-1
TGTGCCAGCAGCCCCTTAGACAGGGAATCGGGCTACACCTTC	CASSPLDRESGYTF	TRBD1	NA	TRBV28	TRBJ1-2
TGTGCCAGCAGTTCCCTCGGACAGCCGAACACCGGGGAGCTGTTTTTT	CASSSLGQPNTGELFF	NA	NA	TRBV27	TRBJ2-2
TGTGCCAGCAGGATAGGGACAGGGACCTTCAATGAGCAGTTCTTC	CASRIGTGTFNEQFF	TRBD1	NA	TRBV7-8	TRBJ2-1
TGTGCCAGCAGCCTCTGGACAGGGGGCATGTCACCCCTCCACTTT	CASSLWTGGMSPLHF	TRBD1	NA	TRBV5-4	TRBJ1-6
TGTGCCAGCGCCACAAGGGGGAGCATGAACACTGAAGCTTTCTTT	CASATRGSMNTEAFF	NA	NA	TRBV5-4	TRBJ1-1
TGTGCCAGTATTCCAGGCTGGGGCGGGGCCAACGTCCTGACTTTC	CASIPGWGGANVLTF	NA	NA	TRBV19	TRBJ2-6
TGTGCCAGCAGCTTAGAACAGTCCAACACTGAAGCTTTCTTT	CASSLEQSNTEAFF	NA	NA	TRBV7-2	TRBJ1-1
TGTGCCAGCAGTTCCCGGACAGGGCCGGTGAACACTGAAGCTTTCTTT	CASSSRTGPVNTEAFF	TRBD1	NA	TRBV28	TRBJ1-1
TGTGCCACGGGCGGGCTCACAGATACGCAGTATTTT	CATGGLTDTQYF	NA	NA	TRBV24-1	TRBJ2-3
TGTGCCAGCAGTCGTCCCAATTCACCCCTCCACTTT	CASSRPNSPLHF	NA	NA	TRBV6-5	TRBJ1-6
TGTGCCACCCAAGACAGGGGCGCCTACAATGAGCAGTTCTTC	CATQDRGAYNEQFF	TRBD1	NA	TRBV19	TRBJ2-1
TGTGCCAGCAGTCTCCGGATGAGGGCCGGGGACTCCTATAATTCACCCCTCCACTTT	CASSLRMRAGDSYNSPLHF	NA	NA	TRBV28	TRBJ1-6
TGTGCCAGCAGCGTAGGGGAGGGAGCCGCCTACGAGCAGTACTTC	CASSVGEGAAYEQYF	TRBD2	NA	TRBV9	TRBJ2-7
TGTGCCAGCAGTGCCACCCGGCCTCAGGGGAGCAATCAGCCCCAGCATTTT	CASSATRPQGSNQPQHF	NA	few	TRBV28	TRBJ1-5
TGTGCCAGCAGCCGGGACAGGGGTAACACTGAAGCTTTCTTT	CASSRDRGNTEAFF	TRBD1	NA	TRBV25-1	TRBJ1-1
TGCAGCGGTAGCGGGGGGGGATGGCAAGAGACCCAGTACTTC	CSGSGGGWQETQYF	TRBD2	NA	TRBV29-1	TRBJ2-5
TGTGCCAGCAGCCGGGGGGTTTACACTGAAGCTTTCTTT	CASSRGVYTEAFF	NA	NA	TRBV6-5	TRBJ1-1
TGTGCCAGCAGCTTTCCGGGACAGGGGTCTCGGGAGCAGTACTTC	CASSFPGQGSREQYF	TRBD1	medium-sized	TRBV11-2	TRBJ2-7
TGTGCCAGCAGTAGTAGGGGGCAGGGGGATTCACCCCTCCACTTT	CASSSRGQGDSPLHF	TRBD1	few	TRBV6-6	TRBJ1-6
TGTGCCAGCAGTGTTCCGGGGTATTCACCCCTCCACTTT	CASSVPGYSPLHF	NA	few	TRBV2	TRBJ1-6
TGTGCCAGCAGGAGCCCCAGGGGGAGTAGCAATCAGCCCCAGCATTTT	CASRSPRGSSNQPQHF	TRBD1	NA	TRBV25-1	TRBJ1-5
TGTGCCAGCTCCCCGGACAGATTCACTGAAGCTTTCTTT	CASSPDRFTEAFF	NA	few	TRBV18	TRBJ1-1
TGTGCCAGCAGCCCCGCGGGAGGCTACGAGCAGTACTTC	CASSPAGGYEQYF	TRBD2	NA	TRBV3-1/TRBV3-2	TRBJ2-7
TGTGCCAGCAGCACGGTCGGGGAAACTGGAAACACCATATATTTT	CASSTVGETGNTIYF	NA	NA	TRBV9	TRBJ1-3
TGCGCCAGCAGTGAAAGGACTAGCGCGGTCAATGAGCAGTTCTTC	CASSERTSAVNEQFF	TRBD2	NA	TRBV10-1	TRBJ2-1
TGTGCCAGCAGCATAGGGGACAGGGACAGCACAGATACGCAGTATTTT	CASSIGDRDSTDTQYF	TRBD1	NA	TRBV7-9	TRBJ2-3
TGCGCCAGCAGTCCGGGGGATACGCAGTATTTT	CASSPGDTQYF	NA	once	TRBV5-1	TRBJ2-3
TGTGCCACCCCAAGAGGAGGGACGCCGAACACCGGGGAGCTGTTTTTT	CATPRGGTPNTGELFF	NA	once	TRBV6-6	TRBJ2-2
TGTGCCAGCAGCTTAGGATTTAGGGGGACCCAGCATTTT	CASSLGFRGTQHF	NA	NA	TRBV13	TRBJ1-5
TGTGCCTCCTGGGGAGGGGATCTAATCATGAACACTGAAGCTTTCTTT	CASWGGDLIMNTEAFF	NA	few	TRBV2	TRBJ1-1
TGTGCCAGCACCCGTTCGGGGTACCAGAACACTGAAGCTTTCTTT	CASTRSGYQNTEAFF	NA	NA	TRBV5-5	TRBJ1-1
TGTGCCAGCTCACCCGGGGCAGGGGATAATTCACCCCTCCACTTT	CASSPGAGDNSPLHF	NA	once	TRBV18	TRBJ1-6
TGTGCCAGCAGCTTAGGGCAGGGTGGCTACACCTTC	CASSLGQGGYTF	NA	NA	TRBV11-2	TRBJ1-2
TGCGCCAGCAGCGGGGGACTGCGCGGAGGAGGGGAGCTGTTTTTT	CASSGGLRGGGELFF	NA	NA	TRBV5-1	TRBJ2-2
TGTGCCAGCAGCTTAGGTATTACAGGAAACTCTGGGGCCAACGTCCTGACTTTC	CASSLGITGNSGANVLTF	NA	NA	TRBV7-6	TRBJ2-6
TGCAGTGCTAGTTACAGGCGGAACACTGAAGCTTTCTTT	CSASYRRNTEAFF	NA	NA	TRBV20-1	TRBJ1-1
TGTGCCAGCAGCCAAACCTACCAGAACACTGAAGCTTTCTTT	CASSQTYQNTEAFF	NA	NA	TRBV11-1	TRBJ1-1
TGCGCCAGCAGCCTAGGCTCTAAAGCGGGAAACACCATATATTTT	CASSLGSKAGNTIYF	NA	once	TRBV5-1	TRBJ1-3
TGCAGCGCATCGACAGGTTTCCTGGGTAGATACGAGCAGTACTTC	CSASTGFLGRYEQYF	NA	few	TRBV29-1	TRBJ2-7
TGTGCCAGCGGGAGACAGGGGGATAACACCGGGGAGCTGTTTTTT	CASGRQGDNTGELFF	TRBD1	NA	TRBV25-1	TRBJ2-2
TGTGCCAGCAGTTTACAGGGGGGACTGGCATCGGGATACGAGCAGTACTTC	CASSLQGGLASGYEQYF	NA	NA	TRBV28	TRBJ2-7
TGTGCCACCAGTGATCCTGGACAGGGGGATGGCTACACCTTC	CATSDPGQGDGYTF	TRBD1	NA	TRBV24-1	TRBJ1-2
TGTGCCAGCAGTGTACAGTTGAACACTGAAGCTTTCTTT	CASSVQLNTEAFF	NA	NA	TRBV6-4	TRBJ1-1